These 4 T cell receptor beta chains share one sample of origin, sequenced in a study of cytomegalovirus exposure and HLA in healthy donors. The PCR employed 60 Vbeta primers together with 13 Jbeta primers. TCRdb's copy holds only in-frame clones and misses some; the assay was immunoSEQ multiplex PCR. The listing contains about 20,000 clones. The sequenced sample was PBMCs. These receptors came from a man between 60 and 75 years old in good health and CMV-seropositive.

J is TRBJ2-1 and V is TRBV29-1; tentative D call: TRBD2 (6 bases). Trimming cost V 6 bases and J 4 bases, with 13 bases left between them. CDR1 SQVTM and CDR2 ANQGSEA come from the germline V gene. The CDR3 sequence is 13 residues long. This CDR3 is CSVASGLYNEQFF. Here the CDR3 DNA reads TGCAGCGTGGCGAGCGGGCTGTACAATGAGCAGTTCTTC.

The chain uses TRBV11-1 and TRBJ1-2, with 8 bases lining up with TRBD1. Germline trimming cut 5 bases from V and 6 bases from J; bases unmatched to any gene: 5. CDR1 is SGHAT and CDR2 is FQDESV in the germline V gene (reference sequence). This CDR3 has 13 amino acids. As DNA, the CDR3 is TGTGCCAGCAGCGCCCAGGGGGCCGATGGCTACACCTTC. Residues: CASSAQGADGYTF.

Here the CDR3 reads CASSEFEGDGYGYTF. The CDR3 bases are TGTGCCAGCAGTGAATTTGAGGGGGATGGCTATGGCTACACCTTC. The chain carries TRBV25-1 and TRBJ1-2; perhaps TRBD1 as D (6 bases). Per germline, CDR1 MGHDK and CDR2 SYGVNS. The V end was cut by 1 base, the J end by 4 bases, with 13 bases between. This CDR3 contains 15 residues.

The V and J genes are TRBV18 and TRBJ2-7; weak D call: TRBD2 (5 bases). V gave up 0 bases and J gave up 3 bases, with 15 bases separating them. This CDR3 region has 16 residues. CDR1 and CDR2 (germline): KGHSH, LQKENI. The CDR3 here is CASSPPSGILVYEQYF. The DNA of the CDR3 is TGTGCCAGCTCACCACCATCGGGGATTTTAGTCTACGAGCAGTACTTC.